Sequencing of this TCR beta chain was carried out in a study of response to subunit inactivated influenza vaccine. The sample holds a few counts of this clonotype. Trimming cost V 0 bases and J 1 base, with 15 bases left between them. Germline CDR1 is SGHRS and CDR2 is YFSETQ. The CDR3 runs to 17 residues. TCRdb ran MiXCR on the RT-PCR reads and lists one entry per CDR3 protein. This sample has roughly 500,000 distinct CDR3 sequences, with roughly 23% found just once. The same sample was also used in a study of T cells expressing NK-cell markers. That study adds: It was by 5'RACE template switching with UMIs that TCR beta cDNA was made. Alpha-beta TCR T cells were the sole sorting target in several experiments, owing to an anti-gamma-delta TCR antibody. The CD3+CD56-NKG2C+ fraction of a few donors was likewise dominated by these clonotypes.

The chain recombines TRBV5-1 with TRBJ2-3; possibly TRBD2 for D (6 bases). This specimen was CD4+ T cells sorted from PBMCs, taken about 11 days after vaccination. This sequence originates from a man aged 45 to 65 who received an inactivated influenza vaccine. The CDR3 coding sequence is TGCGCCAGCAGCTTGGCCGCTGGAGGGAGTGGCACAGATACGCAGTATTTT. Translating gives CASSLAAGGSGTDTQYF.